Detailed here is one T cell receptor beta chain. This sample is part of a study of T cell responses to AZD1222 COVID-19 vaccine. The CDR3 has 14 amino acids. Germline V gives CDR1 SGHVS, CDR2 FQNEAQ. Trimming cost V 5 bases and J 3 bases; bases outside gene matches: 4. Libraries were prepared by immunoSEQ multiplex PCR; TCRdb keeps only in-frame clonotypes and omits some of them. The table includes 200,000 or so clones, almost 95% detected once. The rearrangement joins TRBV7-8 to TRBJ2-1, with TRBD2 identical over 7 bases. Material: peripheral blood, obtained on day 0 of AZD1222 vaccination. The TCR was taken from an adult in good health. This chain's CDR3 is CASSLGRDYNEQFF. CDR3 coding DNA: TGTGCCAGCAGCCTAGGGAGGGACTACAATGAGCAGTTCTTC.